This TCR beta chain was identified during a study of siplizumab effects on memory and regulatory T cells. Measured with immunoSEQ multiplex PCR; TCRdb has only the in-frame clones, and not every one. Among 110,000 or so clones listed, around 95% were seen once. Germline values: CDR1 MNHEY, CDR2 SMNVEV (reference sequence). V lost 1 base and J 5 bases, leaving 14 bases between the germline ends. CDR3 size: 16 residues. V is TRBV27 and J is TRBJ1-4; maybe TRBD1 (6 bases). The sample consisted of non-Treg CD4+ T cells sorted from blood. This clonotype originated in a human donor in good health. The CDR3 loop reads CASSLFRGQINEKLFF. Written as DNA, the CDR3 is TGTGCCAGCAGTTTATTCAGAGGACAGATCAATGAAAAACTGTTTTTT.